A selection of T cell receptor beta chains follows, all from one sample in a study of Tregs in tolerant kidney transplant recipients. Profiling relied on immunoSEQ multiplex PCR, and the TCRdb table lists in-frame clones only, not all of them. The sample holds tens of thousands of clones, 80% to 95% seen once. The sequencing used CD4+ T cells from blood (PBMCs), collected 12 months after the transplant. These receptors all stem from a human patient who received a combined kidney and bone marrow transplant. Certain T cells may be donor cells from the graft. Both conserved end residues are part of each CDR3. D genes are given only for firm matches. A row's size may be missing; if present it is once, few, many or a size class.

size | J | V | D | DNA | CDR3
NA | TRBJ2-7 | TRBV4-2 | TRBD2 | TGTGCCAGCAGCCAACGACCGGGACTAGCTGGTGAGCAGTACTTC | CASSQRPGLAGEQYF
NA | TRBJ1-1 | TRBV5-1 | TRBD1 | TGCGCCAGCAGCTCACAGGGGATGAACACTGAAGCTTTCTTT | CASSSQGMNTEAFF
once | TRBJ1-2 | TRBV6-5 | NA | TGTGCCAGCAGAACGCAAGATGACAGAAACTATGGCTACACCTTC | CASRTQDDRNYGYTF
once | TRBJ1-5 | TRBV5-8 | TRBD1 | TGTGCCAGCAGCTTGGGGACAGGGGATCAGCCCCAGCATTTT | CASSLGTGDQPQHF
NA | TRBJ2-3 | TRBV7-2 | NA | TGTGCCAGCAGCTTGTACCAGGGCCAAGTAGCGCAGTATTTT | CASSLYQGQVAQYF
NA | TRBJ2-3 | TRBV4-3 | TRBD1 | TGCGCCAGCAGCCCCGGTAACAGGGGAACTAGCACAGATACGCAGTATTTT | CASSPGNRGTSTDTQYF
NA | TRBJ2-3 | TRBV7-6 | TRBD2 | TGTGCCAGCAGCATGGGACTAGCGGGAGATTTAGCTGGTACGCAGTATTTT | CASSMGLAGDLAGTQYF
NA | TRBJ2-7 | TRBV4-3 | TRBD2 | TGCGCCAGCAGCCAAGAGGGACTAGCGGACACCTCCTACGAGCAGTACTTC | CASSQEGLADTSYEQYF
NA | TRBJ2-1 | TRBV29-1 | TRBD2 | TGCAGCGTTAGGGCGGGGGGGCGCAATGAGCAGTTCTTC | CSVRAGGRNEQFF
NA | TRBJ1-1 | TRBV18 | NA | TGTGCCAGCTCACCACCGACAGGCGATGAAGCTTTCTTT | CASSPPTGDEAFF
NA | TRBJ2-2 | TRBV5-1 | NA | TGCGCCAGCAGCATCAAGACTACCGGGGAGCTGTTTTTT | CASSIKTTGELFF
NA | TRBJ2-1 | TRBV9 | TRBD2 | TGTGCCAGCAGCGTCTCCTTTGGTAGCGGGGTGGTCAATGAGCAGTTCTTC | CASSVSFGSGVVNEQFF
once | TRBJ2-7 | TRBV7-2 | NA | TGTGCCAGCAGCTCAAACCCCAGCTCCTACGAGCAGTACTTC | CASSSNPSSYEQYF
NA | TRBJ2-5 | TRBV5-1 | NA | TGCGCCAGCACCAACGCCGGGACAAAGGAGACCCAGTACTTC | CASTNAGTKETQYF
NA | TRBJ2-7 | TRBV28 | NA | TGTGCCAGCAGTTCCGGGACACCGGAACTCTACGAGCAGTACTTC | CASSSGTPELYEQYF
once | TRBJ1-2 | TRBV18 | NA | TGTGCCAGCTCACCCTTTAACCCCGAGCTGAGGTATGGCTACACCTTC | CASSPFNPELRYGYTF
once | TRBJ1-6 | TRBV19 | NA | TGTGCCAGTAGTGAAACAGGGTTTAATTCACCCCTCCACTTT | CASSETGFNSPLHF
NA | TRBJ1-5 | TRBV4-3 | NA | TGCGCCAGCAGCCAAGATGGAGGGGGGGGGTCCCAGCATTTT | CASSQDGGGGSQHF
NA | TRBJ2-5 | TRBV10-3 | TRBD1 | TGTGCCATCAGTCGAACGAAAACAGGGGAGTATCAAGAGACCCAGTACTTC | CAISRTKTGEYQETQYF
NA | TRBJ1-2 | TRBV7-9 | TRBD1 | TGTGCCAGCAGCTTAAAGGGGGCGAGGGATTTATATGGCTACACCTTC | CASSLKGARDLYGYTF
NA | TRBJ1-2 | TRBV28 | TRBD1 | TGTGCCAGCAGAACCGGGACAGGGCTTAATGGCTACACCTTC | CASRTGTGLNGYTF
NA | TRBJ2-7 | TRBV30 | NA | TGTGCCTGGAGTGTACCCCCAGGGTTGGTCGAGCAGTACTTC | CAWSVPPGLVEQYF
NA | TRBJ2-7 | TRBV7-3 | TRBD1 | TGTGCCAGCAGCCCAAATACAGGGGTCGAGCAGTACTTC | CASSPNTGVEQYF
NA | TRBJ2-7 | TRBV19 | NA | TGTGCCAGTAGTATCCGGAATAGGGGGTCCTACGAGCAGTACTTC | CASSIRNRGSYEQYF
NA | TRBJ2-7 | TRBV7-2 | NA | TGTGCCAGCAGCTTAGTAGGCGGGGTGGGGGGACAGTCCTACGAGCAGTACTTC | CASSLVGGVGGQSYEQYF
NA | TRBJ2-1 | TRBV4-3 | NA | TGCGCCAGCAGCCGGACCCTACAGGGAAATGACAATGAGCAGTTCTTC | CASSRTLQGNDNEQFF
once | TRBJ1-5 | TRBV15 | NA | TGTGCCACCAGCAGAGATAGGGGCTATCAGCCCCAGCATTTT | CATSRDRGYQPQHF
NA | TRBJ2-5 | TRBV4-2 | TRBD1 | TGTGCCAGCAGCCCCCGGACAGGTCAAGAGACCCAGTACTTC | CASSPRTGQETQYF
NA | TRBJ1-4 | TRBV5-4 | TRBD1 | TGTGCCAGCAGCTTAAGACAGGGGGACGGAGAAAAACTGTTTTTT | CASSLRQGDGEKLFF
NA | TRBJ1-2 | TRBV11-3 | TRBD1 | TGTGCCAGCAGAAATGACGGGACAGACTATGGCTACACCTTC | CASRNDGTDYGYTF
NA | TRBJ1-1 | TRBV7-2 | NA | TGTGCCAGCAGCTTGGGTGCAGGGGCGATGAACACTGAAGCTTTCTTT | CASSLGAGAMNTEAFF
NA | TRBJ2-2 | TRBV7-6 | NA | TGTGCCAGCAGCTACACGAACACCGGGGAGCTGTTTTTT | CASSYTNTGELFF
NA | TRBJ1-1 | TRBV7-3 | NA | TGTGCCAGCAGCTTAATTCCCGGAGGGAACACTGAAGCTTTCTTT | CASSLIPGGNTEAFF
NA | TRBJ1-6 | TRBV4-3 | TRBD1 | TGCGCCAGCAGCCGAGGCCTCCGACAGGGGGCCGGTTCCCCCCTCCACTTT | CASSRGLRQGAGSPLHF
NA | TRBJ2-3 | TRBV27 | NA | TGTGCCAGCAGTTTGTTAGGGAGAGATACGCAGTATTTT | CASSLLGRDTQYF
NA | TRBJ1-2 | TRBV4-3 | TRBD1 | TGCGCCAGCAGCCCTGTCACGGGACAGGGGAGGTCTGGCTACACCTTC | CASSPVTGQGRSGYTF
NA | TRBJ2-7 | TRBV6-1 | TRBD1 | TGTGCCAGCAGAAGAACAGGGGATGATGGGTACGAGCAGTACTTC | CASRRTGDDGYEQYF
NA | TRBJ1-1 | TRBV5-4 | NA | TGTGCCAGCAGCTTGACCGCTCAGGGGAACACTGAAGCTTTCTTT | CASSLTAQGNTEAFF
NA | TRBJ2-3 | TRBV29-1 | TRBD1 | TGCAGCGTTCTCCGGGACAGGGGGCTACCGGATACGCAGTATTTT | CSVLRDRGLPDTQYF
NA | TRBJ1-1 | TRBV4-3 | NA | TGCGCCAGCAGCCAGTCCAGGGGTAGGAACACTGAAGCTTTCTTT | CASSQSRGRNTEAFF
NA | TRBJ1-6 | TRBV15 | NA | TGTGCCACCGAGGAAGGAGGGTTCAATTCACCCCTCCACTTT | CATEEGGFNSPLHF
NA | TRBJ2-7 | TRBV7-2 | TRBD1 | TGTGCCAGCAGCTTTGACGACAGGGACTACGAGCAGTACTTC | CASSFDDRDYEQYF
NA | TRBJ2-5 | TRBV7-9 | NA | TGTGCCAGTATAACCCGGGGGGAGGGACAACAAGAGACCCAGTACTTC | CASITRGEGQQETQYF
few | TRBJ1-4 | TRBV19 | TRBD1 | TGTGCCAGTAGACCCCGGACAGGGCCAGTTGAAAAACTGTTTTTT | CASRPRTGPVEKLFF
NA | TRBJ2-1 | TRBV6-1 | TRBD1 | TGTGCCAGCAGGAAGGACAGGGGAAATGAGCAGTTCTTC | CASRKDRGNEQFF
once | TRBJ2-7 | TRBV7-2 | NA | TGTGCCAGCAGATCGACTGGGGCTAGCGAGCAGTACTTC | CASRSTGASEQYF
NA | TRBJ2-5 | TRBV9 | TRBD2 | TGTGCCAGCAGCCCCCGGGAGGGGTGGGAGACCCAGTACTTC | CASSPREGWETQYF
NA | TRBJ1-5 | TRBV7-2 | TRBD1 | TGTGCCAGCAGCGGGGACAGTGCCCTTAGCAATCAGCCCCAGCATTTT | CASSGDSALSNQPQHF
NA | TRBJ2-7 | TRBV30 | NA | TGTGCCTGGAGTGCCGGGGGAATCTACGAGCAGTACTTC | CAWSAGGIYEQYF
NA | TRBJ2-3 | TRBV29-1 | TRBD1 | TGCAGCGTGGGACAGGGGGCGAGCACAGATACGCAGTATTTT | CSVGQGASTDTQYF
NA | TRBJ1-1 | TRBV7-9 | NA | TGTGCCAGCAGCTTCCCCTCCCGGGACACTGAAGCTTTCTTT | CASSFPSRDTEAFF
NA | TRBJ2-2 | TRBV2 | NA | TGTGCCAGCAGTGCAGGGCACTACACCGGGGAGCTGTTTTTT | CASSAGHYTGELFF
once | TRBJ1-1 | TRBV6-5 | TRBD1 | TGTGCCAGCAGTTACGGTACAGGGGACACTGAAGCTTTCTTT | CASSYGTGDTEAFF
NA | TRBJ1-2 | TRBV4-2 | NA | TGTGCCAGCAGCCCCCAGACTTTCGCCAACTATGGCTACACCTTC | CASSPQTFANYGYTF
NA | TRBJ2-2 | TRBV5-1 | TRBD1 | TGCGCCAGCAGCTTTACAGGGGGTGCGGCCGGGGAGCTGTTTTTT | CASSFTGGAAGELFF
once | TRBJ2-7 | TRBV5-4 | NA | TGTGCCAGCAGCTTAGGAGGGGTTAGCGACGAGCAGTACTTC | CASSLGGVSDEQYF
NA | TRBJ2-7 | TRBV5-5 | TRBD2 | TGTGCCAGCAGCCTCCTACCTAGCGGTTCCTACGAGCAGTACTTC | CASSLLPSGSYEQYF
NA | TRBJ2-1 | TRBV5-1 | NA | TGCGCCAGCAGCTTGGGACCCAGTTCCCGGAGCTCCTACAATGAGCAGTTCTTC | CASSLGPSSRSSYNEQFF
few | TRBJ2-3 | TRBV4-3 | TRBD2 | TGCGCCAGCAGCCAGACTGCGGGAGCCGCCACAGATACGCAGTATTTT | CASSQTAGAATDTQYF
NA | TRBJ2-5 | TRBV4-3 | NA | TGCGCCAGCAGCCAAGATTGGGCAGGGAGGGGGGAGACCCAGTACTTC | CASSQDWAGRGETQYF